This T cell receptor (beta chain) was captured by sequencing in a study of cytomegalovirus exposure and HLA in healthy donors. This clone is a singleton in its sample. The CDR3 is 16 amino acids. The V end lost 4 bases, the J end lost 0 bases, and 12 bases lay between the germline ends. Germline CDR1 is LNHDA and CDR2 is SQIVND (reference sequence). The study ran its PCR with 60 Vbeta and 13 Jbeta primers. Clones were read by immunoSEQ multiplex PCR, and TCRdb kept only the in-frame ones, dropping some. The data hold some 140,000 clones, with over 70% observed a single time. This chain connects TRBV19 to TRBJ1-4, with D hard to call. The clonotype comes from a man aged 25-45 years in good health and CMV-seronegative. The material sequenced was PBMCs. CDR3 in amino acids: CASSKVHRSTNEKLFF. CDR3 coding DNA: TGTGCCAGTAGTAAAGTGCACAGATCAACTAATGAAAAACTGTTTTTT.